This T cell receptor (beta chain) was identified in a study of cytomegalovirus exposure and HLA in healthy donors. The PCR ran on 60 Vbeta and 13 Jbeta primers. Clones were sequenced by immunoSEQ multiplex PCR, and TCRdb holds only the in-frame ones, with some missing. The sample yields some 98,000 clones, around 10% seen once. The germline V gene encodes CDR1 MGHRA and CDR2 YSYEKL. The CDR3 runs 15 residues. Trimming removed 3 bases from V and 4 bases from J; junction bases left unmatched: 4. The rearrangement uses TRBV4-1 and TRBJ2-7, with 12 bases that match TRBD2. Input material: PBMCs. This clonotype was obtained from a man aged 45-65 years in good health and CMV-seropositive. The CDR3 nucleotides are TGCGCCAGCAGCCAGGGGACTAGCGGGCAGTACGAGCAGTACTTC. Encoded protein: CASSQGTSGQYEQYF.